The 5 T cell receptor beta chains reported below all come from one sample, sequenced in a study of shared clonotypes between healthy human individuals. Clones were sequenced by immunoSEQ multiplex PCR, and TCRdb holds only the in-frame ones, with some missing. The sample shows approximately 2,000,000 clones, about 94% of them seen only once. Naive-designated CD8 cells lacked CD45RO, were positively enriched for CCR7, and omitted terminally differentiated effector memory CD45RA+ cells. Sequenced input: naive CD8+ T cells from PBMCs. The receptors come from a young man in good health. Some clones in this sample may be carry-over from other donors' samples.

The chain links TRBV7-2 to TRBJ1-1; possible D gene TRBD1, 5 bases. The CDR3 sequence is 14 residues long. Germline V gives CDR1 SGHTA, CDR2 FQGNSA. Trimming pared 3 bases from V and 6 bases from J, leaving 14 bases between. DNA for the CDR3: TGTGCCAGCAGCTTGAGGACAACAGCTTCTGAAGCTTTCTTT. It encodes CASSLRTTASEAFF.

The chain carries TRBV10-3 and TRBJ1-2, with 9 bases aligning to TRBD1. The CDR3 is 14 residues long. Germline trimming cut 0 bases from V and 4 bases from J; bases unmatched to any gene: 0. CDR1 is ENHRY, CDR2 SYGVKD, per germline. The CDR3 sequence is CAISESGQGYGYTF. In DNA, the CDR3 is TGTGCCATCAGTGAGTCGGGACAGGGCTATGGCTACACCTTC.

The chain links TRBV9 to TRBJ2-1, with 11 bases lining up with TRBD2. This CDR3 spans 17 amino acids. J was trimmed by 9 bases and V by 0 bases; bases with no gene match: 11. CDR1 SGDLS and CDR2 YYNGEE come from the germline V gene. The CDR3 is CASSVARGKLAGAEQFF. CDR3 DNA: TGTGCCAGCAGCGTAGCGAGGGGAAAACTAGCGGGAGCTGAGCAGTTCTTC.

The chain carries TRBV6-5 and TRBJ2-7; either TRBD1 or TRBD2 may fit D (7 bases each). The germline V gene has CDR1 MNHEY and CDR2 SVGAGI. The CDR3 totals 15 residues. V lost 0 bases to trimming and J lost 3 bases, with 12 bases between them. CDR3 coding DNA: TGTGCCAGCAGTTACTCGTCAGGGGGGGTCTACGAGCAGTACTTC. Translated, it gives CASSYSSGGVYEQYF.

The gene calls are TRBV15 and TRBJ2-2; the D is unclear. The germline V gene has CDR1 LNHNV and CDR2 YYDKDF (reference sequence). The V and J ends lost 3 bases and 3 bases respectively, with 5 bases between them. The CDR3 sequence is 13 residues long. The CDR3 coding sequence is TGTGCCACCAGCAGTGGGGACACCGGGGAGCTGTTTTTT. Translated: CATSSGDTGELFF. Drawing the rest from reference TRBV15 and TRBJ2-2, the complete variable domain is DAMVIQNPRYQVTQFGKPVTLSCSQTLNHNVMYWYQQKSSQAPKLLFHYYDKDFNNEADTPDNFQSRRPNTSFCFLDIRSPGLGDTAMYLCATSSGDTGELFFGEGSRLTVL.